This T cell receptor beta chain was sequenced during a study of blood T cell repertoires in COVID-19. The overall study: Acute and convalescent COVID-19 samples came from the United States, Italy and Spain.

Per the study methods: Estimates of nucleated cell counts were drawn from the amplification of reference gene primers. Using immunoSEQ multiplex PCR, the repertoire was profiled, and TCRdb retains in-frame clones only, with some absent. D and trimming come from the DNA, and the V and J calls and clone size come from that table. This sample has under 45,000 clones, with about 77% found just once. This clone was picked up a small number of times. The CDR3 has 15 amino acids. CDR1 and CDR2 from the germline V gene are SEHNR and FQNEAQ (reference sequence). The ends lost 5 bases at V and 6 bases at J; junction bases unmatched: 7.

Sequencing was performed on peripheral blood. The rearrangement uses TRBV7-9 and TRBJ1-2; 12 positions match TRBD1. The sequence was obtained from a man aged 80 or over with acute or convalescent COVID-19. This chain's CDR3 is CASSPGTGGNNGYTF. The CDR3 DNA reads as TGTGCCAGCAGCCCAGGGACAGGGGGCAATAATGGCTACACCTTC.